This T cell receptor (beta chain) was sequenced in a study of OX40 agonist ivuxolimab in advanced cancers. Study-level findings and limits: Antigen specificity was not determined for the expanded peripheral T cells. More expanded clones were found, on average, in CD8+ than in CD4+ T cells. There was clonal expansion of CD4+ and CD8+ blood T cells by week 6 at 0.1 to 3.0 mg/kg.

Germline trimming cut 4 bases from V and 4 bases from J; bases unmatched to any gene: 10. Germline CDR1 reads SGHRS; CDR2 reads YFSETQ. The CDR3 has 16 amino acids. This clone was recorded only once. Its matching antigen is unknown. Here immunoSEQ multiplex PCR was the method, and the copy in TCRdb shows in-frame clones only, minus some. This sample has tens of thousands of clones, with roughly 90% found just once. The source is an adult with an advanced solid tumor such as melanoma, head and neck, liver or kidney cancer. The chain links TRBV5-1 to TRBJ2-3, with 9 bases that match TRBD1. The input for sequencing was CD4+ or CD8+ T cells sorted from blood, taken in a trial of the OX40 agonist ivuxolimab. In nucleotides, the CDR3 is TGCGCCAGCAGCCCTACAGGGGGCGCAATGGCAGATACGCAGTATTTT. Residues: CASSPTGGAMADTQYF.